A single sample is the source of the 26 T cell receptor beta chains below, sequenced in a study of blood T cells in healthy people across ages. It was with a sample-barcoded 5' primer and a J-beta primer mix that a second PCR of about 7 to 12 cycles was run. TCRdb reanalysed the 5' RACE reads using MiXCR and keeps one entry per CDR3 protein. The table includes 600,000 or so distinct CDR3 sequences, less than 35% detected once. The sequenced sample consisted of blood. The receptors come from an elderly woman in good health.

About this clonotype itself: A much larger clone is a single base away; this may be a read error. The chain carries TRBV7-9 and TRBJ2-1; no reliable D call. CDR3 length equals 16 residues. Germline V gene sequence: CDR1 SEHNR, CDR2 FQNEAQ (reference sequence). Trimming took 8 bases from V and 6 from J, leaving 23 bases between them. In DNA form, the CDR3 reads TGTGCCAGCGGCCCCCGTTCGGCGTCACTCGGCAATGAGCAGTTCTTC. Protein sequence: CASGPRSASLGNEQFF.

J is TRBJ1-1 and V is TRBV5-6; no definite D call. Looked up from germline, CDR1 is SGHDT and CDR2 is YYEEEE. This CDR3 is 15 amino acids long. V was trimmed by 1 base and J by 0 bases, leaving 10 bases between them. As DNA, the CDR3 is TGTGCCAGCAGCTTGTCGGCGGTCATGAACACTGAAGCTTTCTTT. This gives the protein CASSLSAVMNTEAFF.

The gene calls are TRBV7-9 and TRBJ2-7; D unclear. Trimming cost V 5 bases and J 2 bases, with 10 bases left between them. Per the germline V gene, CDR1 is SEHNR and CDR2 is FQNEAQ (reference sequence). The CDR3 covers 13 residues. The CDR3, as DNA: TGTGCCAGCAGCGCGACGAGCGCCTACGAGCAGTACTTC. It specifies CASSATSAYEQYF.

This clonotype came up once. A read error may be the cause here, since a much bigger clone is one base away. This chain links TRBV6-1 with TRBJ2-7, with 12 bases lining up with TRBD2. V lost 2 bases, J lost 7 bases, and 18 bases stayed unmatched. Looked up from germline, CDR1 is MNHNS and CDR2 is SASEGT. This CDR3 contains 19 residues. The CDR3 DNA reads TGTGCCAGCAGTGAATCACTAGCGGGGGGACAATGGGTCTACAATGAGCAGTACTTC. Translating gives CASSESLAGGQWVYNEQYF.

J is TRBJ2-5 and V is TRBV28, with D possibly called TRBD1 or TRBD2 (5 bases each). Per germline, CDR1 MDHEN and CDR2 SYDVKM. The CDR3 has 15 residues. The V and J ends lost 5 bases and 4 bases respectively, with 17 bases between them. The CDR3 DNA reads as TGTGCCAGCAGTCCCCCCGGGACGCTCTTAGAGACCCAGTACTTC. Its translation: CASSPPGTLLETQYF.

The chain employs TRBV6-1 and TRBJ2-1; tentatively, D is TRBD1 (5 bases). This CDR3 comprises 14 residues. Germline CDR1 reads MNHNS; CDR2 reads SASEGT. V shed 4 bases and J shed 6 bases, with 13 bases lying between them. CDR3 bases: TGTGCCAGCAGTGGGGGCAGGGTGAGCAATGAGCAGTTCTTC. Translating gives CASSGGRVSNEQFF.

This clonotype was counted only a few times. The chain uses TRBV2 and TRBJ2-2, with D unresolved. The V gene lost 3 bases and the J gene lost 4 bases, with 12 bases spanning the gap. The germline CDR1 and CDR2 sequences are SNHLY and FYNNEI. The CDR3 sequence is 15 residues long. CDR3 loop: CASSDIGRSTGELFF. The CDR3 nucleotides read TGTGCCAGCAGTGACATCGGGCGGAGCACCGGGGAGCTGTTTTTT. The full variable domain, its missing parts supplied by reference TRBV2 and TRBJ2-2, is EPEVTQTPSHQVTQMGQEVILRCVPISNHLYFYWYRQILGQKVEFLVSFYNNEISEKSEIFDDQFSVERPDGSNFTLKIRSTKLEDSAMYFCASSDIGRSTGELFFGEGSRLTVL.

This clonotype was counted ten times or more. The chain uses TRBV15 and TRBJ2-1; 10 nucleotides align to TRBD2. In germline, CDR1 is LNHNV, CDR2 YYDKDF (reference sequence). V shed 5 bases, J shed 10 bases, and the junction held 8 bases outside the gene matches. The CDR3 runs to 14 residues. The CDR3 protein is CATSATSGAGEQFF. In nucleotides, the CDR3 is TGTGCCACCAGCGCTACTAGCGGGGCCGGGGAGCAGTTCTTC.

Regarding this clonotype: One end of the junction fails to match germline, which may point to a read error. The gene calls are TRBV11-2 and TRBJ2-3; D gene ambiguous. Germline V gene lookup returns CDR1 SGHAT and CDR2 FQNNGV. The CDR3 extends over 13 amino acids. Here the CDR3 reads CAGSPRGTDTQYF. The DNA of the CDR3 is TGTGCCGGCAGCCCCCGAGGCACAGATACGCAGTATTTT.

Only a few counts were recorded for this clonotype. The V call is TRBV28, the J call TRBJ1-4; D remains ambiguous. CDR3 length: 16 residues. CDR1 and CDR2 from the germline V gene are MDHEN and SYDVKM. Trimming shortened V by 3 bases and J by 4 bases, and 15 bases separated the two germline ends. The CDR3 sequence: CASSFTSPGVNEKLFF. As DNA, the CDR3 is TGTGCCAGCAGTTTCACTTCACCCGGTGTTAATGAAAAACTGTTTTTT.

V usage is TRBV7-2 and J usage is TRBJ2-5; D is ambiguous. The CDR3 consists of 16 residues. The V and J ends lost 1 base and 2 bases respectively, with 14 bases between them. The V gene's germline CDR1 is SGHTA and CDR2 FQGNSA. CDR3 in amino acids: CASSLGGAAIQETQYF. CDR3 nucleotides: TGTGCCAGCAGCTTAGGAGGAGCTGCAATTCAAGAGACCCAGTACTTC.

V and J are TRBV21-1 and TRBJ2-4; the DNA was not used to check the table's D call, TRBD2. The J call may be incorrect, as the DNA end agrees better with TRBJ2-5. TRBV21-1 is described as a pseudogene. This CDR3 has 18 amino acids. Written as DNA, the CDR3 is TGTGCCAGCAGCAAATTAGGAGTCGGAGGGGACTCCCGAGAGACCCAGTACTTC. Translation: CASSKLGVGGDSRETQYF.

Many counts were recorded for this clonotype. The chain joins TRBV20-1 to TRBJ2-5; TRBD1 agrees at 9 bases. The J call could be wrong; TRBJ2-7 is a better fit for the DNA end. Germline loops: CDR1 DFQATT, CDR2 SNEGSKA (reference sequence). The CDR3 extends over 15 amino acids. The CDR3 here is CSAAEFPDRGNEQYF. CDR3 nucleotide sequence: TGCAGTGCCGCGGAGTTTCCTGACAGGGGGAACGAGCAGTACTTC.

Comment on this clonotype: Since a much larger clone is just one base distant, this may be a read error. CDR3 in DNA: TGCAGTGCTATTGCTAGCGGGGGGGCCTACAATGAGCAGTACTTC. This sequence encodes CSAIASGGAYNEQYF. The chain employs TRBV20-1 and TRBJ2-7; 12 bases line up with TRBD2. With V trimmed by 4 bases and J by 7 bases, 11 bases remained unmatched. The CDR3 covers 15 residues. The germline V gene has CDR1 DFQATT and CDR2 SNEGSKA (reference sequence).

This chain uses TRBV5-5 with TRBJ1-1, with 11 bases that match TRBD1. Germline V gene lookup returns CDR1 SGHKS and CDR2 YYEKEE (reference sequence). This CDR3 contains 17 residues. The V gene end was trimmed by 4 bases and the J gene end by 0 bases; junction bases not matched to a gene: 8. CDR3 amino acids: CASSARGTGGLNTEAFF. The CDR3 nucleotides read TGTGCCAGCAGCGCCCGCGGGACAGGGGGTTTGAACACTGAAGCTTTCTTT.

The rearrangement joins TRBV11-2 to TRBJ1-3, with D maybe TRBD1 (5 bases). From germline, CDR1 is SGHAT and CDR2 FQNNGV. This CDR3 spans 13 amino acids. Between the trimmed V and J ends, which lost 4 bases and 9 bases, there was a span of 13 bases. CDR3 in amino acids: CASSSTVFSTIYF. The CDR3 nucleotides read TGTGCCAGCAGCTCGACAGTTTTCAGCACCATATATTTT.

This clonotype showed up many times. J is TRBJ2-3 and V is TRBV11-3; TRBD1 matches at 8 bases. Germline-derived CDR1 and CDR2 are SGHNT and YENEEA. The junction had 5 bases not matched to a gene; V was cut back by 5 bases and J by 4 bases. This CDR3 has 14 amino acids. CDR3 in amino acids: CASSTGQGPDTQYF. The CDR3 nucleotides read TGTGCCAGCAGCACAGGACAGGGTCCAGATACGCAGTATTTT.

This clonotype was recorded many times. The junction shows a germline mismatch at one end, possibly a read error. The gene calls are TRBV6-5 and TRBJ2-7; D remains unclear. There are 13 residues in the CDR3. Germline V gives CDR1 MNHEY, CDR2 SVGAGI. The CDR3 nucleotides read TGTGCCATCAGTCCGATCGGTGGCTACGAGCAGTACTTC. Amino acid sequence: CAISPIGGYEQYF.

The chain joins TRBV13 to TRBJ1-4; D is possibly TRBD1 (5 bases). Deletions cut 6 bases from V and 8 bases from J, with 22 bases between. This CDR3 is 16 amino acids long. CDR1 is PRHDT, CDR2 FYEKMQ, per germline (reference sequence). The CDR3 protein is CASSSWAGGRGEKLFF. As DNA, the CDR3 is TGTGCCAGCAGTTCGTGGGCGGGGGGGAGAGGAGAAAAACTGTTTTTT.

This clonotype was detected ten times or more. The chain combines TRBV29-1 with TRBJ1-4; D unresolved. V was trimmed by 5 bases and J by 7 bases, leaving 14 bases between them. Germline V gene data show CDR1 as SQVTM and CDR2 as ANQGSEA. The CDR3 has 13 amino acids. As DNA, the CDR3 is TGCAGCGTTTCGGCAGGCACCCGTGAAAAACTGTTTTTT. It specifies CSVSAGTREKLFF.

This clonotype was seen ten or more times. The chain has TRBV24-1 and TRBJ2-1; 13 bases match TRBD2. Germline V lookup: CDR1 KGHDR, CDR2 SFDVKD. The trim removed 2 bases at V and 7 bases at J, leaving 4 bases unmatched. The CDR3 covers 16 residues. In DNA, the CDR3 is TGTGCCACCAGTGATTCCGGGACTAGCGGGGCAAATGAGCAGTTCTTC. This gives the protein CATSDSGTSGANEQFF.

In the case of this clonotype: This may stem from a read error, because a much larger clone lies one nucleotide away. The chain combines TRBV5-1 with TRBJ2-7; D possibly corresponds to TRBD2 (6 bases). With 0 bases removed from V and 7 bases from J, the gap between germline ends came to 17 bases. Germline V CDR1 and CDR2: SGHRS, YFSETQ. The CDR3 runs to 15 residues. In DNA form, the CDR3 reads TGCGCCAGCAGCTTGGCGGGGGTGACGTGGGATGAGCAGTACTTC. Amino acid sequence: CASSLAGVTWDEQYF.

With regard to this clonotype: A much larger clone lies a single base off, so this may be a read error. The chain links TRBV30 to TRBJ2-7; possible D gene TRBD1, 6 bases. The germline gives CDR1 GTSNPN, CDR2 SVGIG (reference sequence). V was cut by 2 bases and J by 2 bases, with 16 bases left in between. This CDR3 is 15 amino acids long. The chain's CDR3 is CAWSPPLTGAYEQYF. The CDR3 DNA sequence: TGTGCCTGGAGTCCTCCACTGACAGGTGCCTACGAGCAGTACTTC.

This clonotype occurred many times. The chain recombines TRBV4-3 with TRBJ2-1; D unresolved. V shed 3 bases and J shed 2 bases, with 8 bases lying between them. This CDR3 is built from 14 residues. The V gene's germline CDR1 is LGHNA and CDR2 YSLEER. CDR3 DNA sequence: TGCGCCAGCAGCCAGCTAAAAACCTACAATGAGCAGTTCTTC. Protein: CASSQLKTYNEQFF.

The chain links TRBV10-3 to TRBJ1-1; D may be TRBD1 (5 bases). The CDR3 totals 12 residues. Germline-derived CDR1 and CDR2 are ENHRY and SYGVKD. V dropped 8 bases and J dropped 7 bases, with 14 bases sitting between them. CDR3 DNA: TGTGCCATCCAATCGGGGACCCGTGAAGCTTTCTTT. Amino acid sequence: CAIQSGTREAFF.

This clonotype was recorded many times. The rearrangement links TRBV12-3 or TRBV12-4 to TRBJ1-5, with D hard to call. Trimming took off 5 bases at V and 1 base at J, with 9 bases between the two ends. This CDR3 is 14 amino acids long. Here the CDR3 reads CASSPTMSNQPQHF. Here the CDR3 DNA reads TGTGCCAGCAGTCCGACGATGAGCAATCAGCCCCAGCATTTT.